One sample yielded the 27 T cell receptor beta chains listed below, sequenced in a study of tumor-infiltrating lymphocytes in primary liver carcinoma. From about 0.5 ug of total RNA, TCR beta-specific cDNA was reverse-transcribed using a constant-region primer. Sequencing libraries for TCR beta derived from three nested multiplex PCR rounds that used slightly modified ARM-PCR. Running roughly 10 cycles apiece, the first two PCR rounds relied on TRBV1-TRBV30 forward primers together with a C-beta reverse primer. Each CDR3 protein gets one entry after TCRdb re-called the multiplex PCR reads with MiXCR. The top ten hold about 32% of the sample, which has about 23,000 distinct CDR3 sequences, more than 70% seen once. For each extraction, RNA and DNA were obtained together from about 20-30 mg of unsorted bulk tissue. Specimen: liver tumor tissue from sampling region 5. The subset is: tumor region T5, tumor centre. The receptor source for this set is a woman in her thirties with primary liver carcinoma and hepatitis B virus infection.

This clonotype has a single count. A single base separates this from a much larger clone, so it may be a read error. V usage is TRBV7-9 and J usage is TRBJ2-1; a possible D gene is TRBD1 (6 bases). The DNA end favors TRBJ2-7, so the J call may be wrong. The CDR3 sequence is 14 residues long. Germline lookup yields CDR1 SEHNR and CDR2 FQNEAQ (reference sequence). This CDR3 reads CASGLGPWGHEQYF. As DNA, the CDR3 is TGTGCCAGCGGCCTGGGACCCTGGGGGCATGAGCAGTACTTC.

This clonotype has more than one count but fewer than ten. V and J are TRBV29-1 and TRBJ2-1; D is ambiguous. Germline assignment: CDR1 SQVTM and CDR2 ANQGSEA. This CDR3 comprises 13 residues. The germline V and J ends were trimmed by 6 bases and 9 bases, with 18 bases remaining between them. CDR3 coding DNA: TGCAGCGTGGATAGACTGGCCGCGACTGAGCAGTTCTTC. It specifies CSVDRLAATEQFF.

With respect to this clonotype: One end of the junction varies from germline; a read error may be responsible. V and J are TRBV4-1 and TRBJ2-1; 10 bases agree with TRBD2. The CDR3 runs to 15 residues. The germline gives CDR1 MGHRA, CDR2 YSYEKL. CDR3 DNA: TGCCCCAGCAGTCAAGATGGTCTAGCGGGGGATGAGCAGTTCTTC. Its protein is CPSSQDGLAGDEQFF.

This clonotype was observed a few times. V gene TRBV4-2 combines with J gene TRBJ2-1; no firm D call. The CDR3 consists of 15 residues. V was clipped by 3 bases and J by 16 bases, with 25 bases between them. Germline V CDR1 and CDR2: LGHNA, YNFKEQ. For the CDR3, the DNA is TGTGCCAGCAGCCAGGAGACGCAGTGGGCCAATGTGCAATTCTTC. Translated, it gives CASSQETQWANVQFF.

Note on this clonotype: It may be a read error: a sequence one base away is much more abundant. V is TRBV7-3 and J is TRBJ2-2, with D perhaps being TRBD1 or TRBD2 (5 bases each). Per the germline V gene, CDR1 is SGHTA and CDR2 is FQGTGA. The CDR3 contains 16 residues. CDR3 sequence reads: CASSLVASWDAGEQFF. CDR3 nucleotides: TGTGCCAGCAGCTTAGTAGCAAGTTGGGACGCCGGGGAGCAGTTTTTT.

Worth noting for this clonotype: Relative to the germline gene, one junction end is altered; a read error may explain this. V gene TRBV4-3 combines with J gene TRBJ2-5, with 8 bases aligning to TRBD2. Germline values: CDR1 LGHNA, CDR2 YSLEER. The CDR3 contains 18 residues. The CDR3 reads CASSQNPRGSGTVETQYF. The CDR3 DNA reads as TGTGCCAGCAGCCAAAATCCCCGGGGTAGCGGGACTGTTGAGACCCAGTACTTC.

This clonotype was recorded at least ten times. This sequence may be a read error, since a much larger clone differs from it by one base. The chain recombines TRBV12-3 or TRBV12-4 with TRBJ2-3; possible D gene TRBD2, 5 bases. V dropped 7 bases and J dropped 4 bases, with 12 bases sitting between them. The CDR3 has 13 residues. The CDR3 loop is CASTPRGPDTQYF. The DNA for the CDR3 is TGTGCCAGCACCCCCAGAGGGCCAGATACGCAGTATTTT.

For this clonotype: In this CDR3 the conserved last residue, phenylalanine or tryptophan, is missing, so a read error is likely. This rearrangement joins TRBV6-5 to TRBJ2-4; no definite D call. The CDR3 contains 15 residues. Germline CDR1 reads MNHEY; CDR2 reads SVGAGI. The CDR3 here is CASSYYPPPGDIQYL. The CDR3 DNA is TGTGCTAGCAGCTACTACCCCCCCCCTGGGGACATTCAGTACCTC.

With respect to this clonotype: The junction departs from germline at one end; a sequencing error may be responsible. The J gene is TRBJ2-2, the V gene TRBV11-1; TRBD1 might be the D (5 bases). CDR3 size: 16 residues. Germline V gene data show CDR1 as SGHAT and CDR2 as FQDESV (reference sequence). CDR3 DNA: TGTGCCAACAGCAGGGTTATGGTGGGAATGTCCGGGGAGCTGTTTTTT. The encoded protein is CANSRVMVGMSGELFF.

This rearrangement joins TRBV30 to TRBJ1-1; 7 nucleotides align to TRBD1. Germline V gene data show CDR1 as GTSNPN and CDR2 as SVGIG (reference sequence). This CDR3 has 13 residues. The chain's CDR3 is CAGNSQGGPKAFF. DNA for the CDR3: TGTGCGGGGAACTCCCAAGGGGGCCCTAAAGCTTTCTTT.

This clonotype was seen many times. This chain connects TRBV29-1 to TRBJ2-7; 9 bases are a match to TRBD2. Germline trimming cut 4 bases from V and 6 bases from J; bases unmatched to any gene: 10. The germline gives CDR1 SQVTM, CDR2 ANQGSEA. The CDR3 has 14 amino acids. The CDR3 here is CSVGEGSGRSEQYF. DNA of the CDR3: TGCAGCGTTGGAGAGGGGAGCGGGAGGAGCGAGCAGTACTTC.

This clonotype ranks as large. This chain joins TRBV6-2 or TRBV6-3 and TRBJ2-1, with TRBD1 as a possible D gene (6 bases). From germline, CDR1 is MNHEY and CDR2 SVGEGT. This CDR3 spans 12 amino acids. Trimming left V 7 bases short and J 6 bases short, with 10 bases between. The CDR3 protein is CASKGRGNEQFF. Here the CDR3 DNA reads TGTGCCAGCAAGGGCAGGGGCAATGAGCAGTTCTTC.

This clonotype was seen once. The junction and the germline gene differ at one end; a read error may be behind it. The CDR3 here is CAGSPWGSAQHMNTEAFF. CDR3 coding DNA: TGTGCCGGCAGTCCATGGGGTTCCGCACAGCACATGAACACTGAAGCTTTCTTT. The chain uses TRBV6-2 or TRBV6-3 and TRBJ1-1, with no clear D. Germline V CDR1 and CDR2: MNHEY, SVGEGT. The CDR3 runs 18 residues.

The rearrangement joins TRBV7-9 to TRBJ1-1; tentatively, D is TRBD1 (6 bases). CDR1 is SEHNR and CDR2 is FQNEAQ in the germline V gene (reference sequence). Trimming removed 7 bases at V and 0 bases at J, with 21 bases between. The CDR3 is made up of 17 amino acids. CDR3 DNA sequence: TGTGCCAGCACATCGAAACGAGGGGGGGCGATGAACACTGAAGCTTTCTTT. Protein: CASTSKRGGAMNTEAFF.

Comments on this clonotype: Because it lacks the conserved phenylalanine or tryptophan at the end, this CDR3 is likely a read error. This chain's CDR3 is CASSLAVHLVTQYL. CDR3 in DNA: TGTGCCAGCAGCTTGGCAGTACACTTGGTGACCCAGTACCTC. The V gene is TRBV5-5, the J gene TRBJ2-5; D not certain. Germline CDR1 is SGHKS and CDR2 is YYEKEE (reference sequence). The CDR3 covers 14 residues. V was clipped by 0 bases and J by 7 bases, with 13 bases between them.

Concerning this clonotype itself: One end of the junction varies from germline; a read error may be responsible. The chain recombines TRBV4-3 with TRBJ2-3; 7 positions agree with TRBD2. The CDR3 spans 17 residues. CDR1 and CDR2 (germline): LGHNA, YSLEER. CDR3 bases: TGCGCCAGCAGCCAAAGCTGGGCGGGAGCCTCAGCAGATAAGCAGTATTTT. Encoded protein: CASSQSWAGASADKQYF.

This clonotype turned up a few times. A much more abundant neighbour one base away suggests this may be a read error. This chain uses TRBV11-1 with TRBJ2-7; no firm D call. Per the germline V gene, CDR1 is SGHAT and CDR2 is FQDESV (reference sequence). V was pared by 5 bases and J by 13 bases, with 21 bases between. The CDR3 consists of 13 residues. The CDR3 loop is CASSIGYLRVEYF. The CDR3 bases are TGTGCCAGCAGCATAGGATACCTCCGCGTGGAATACTTC.

On this clonotype itself: The CDR3 does not end in the conserved phenylalanine or tryptophan, so this is likely a read error. The gene calls are TRBV5-6 and TRBJ2-3; possibly TRBD2 for D (5 bases). This CDR3 comprises 12 residues. Germline values: CDR1 SGHDT, CDR2 YYEEEE. The DNA of the CDR3 is TGTGCCAGAAGCTTGAGGGCAGATGCGCAGTATCTT. Amino acid sequence: CARSLRADAQYL.

This clonotype is a singleton in its sample. Germline is not matched at one junction end, which may reflect a read error. The V gene is TRBV7-9, the J gene TRBJ2-1; TRBD2 might be the D (6 bases). Germline CDR1 and CDR2: SEHNR and FQNEAQ (reference sequence). The CDR3 extends over 14 amino acids. CDR3 DNA sequence: TGTGTCAGCAGCTCCGGGAGCCTATATAATGAGCAGTTCTTC. Protein: CVSSSGSLYNEQFF.

With regard to this clonotype: A read error is the likely source, as a far larger clone sits one nucleotide away. CDR3 sequence: CIVADRERVYF. CDR3 nucleotide sequence: TGCATCGTGGCGGACAGGGAGAGAGTGTATTTT. The rearrangement joins TRBV29-1 to TRBJ2-3; the match to TRBD1 covers 8 bases. Germline V CDR1 and CDR2: SQVTM, ANQGSEA. The CDR3 spans 11 residues.

With regard to this clonotype: One end of the junction does not line up with germline, which may come from a read error. V usage is TRBV11-2 and J usage is TRBJ2-7; no clear D. The V gene's germline CDR1 is SGHAT and CDR2 FQNNGV. The CDR3 loop spans 13 amino acids. CDR3 DNA: TGTGCCAGCAGCCCCTCGAATACTGGCAAGCAGTACTTT. It codes for CASSPSNTGKQYF. The whole variable domain, remainder taken from reference TRBV11-2 and TRBJ2-7, is EAGVAQSPRYKIIEKRQSVAFWCNPISGHATLYWYQQILGQGPKLLIQFQNNGVVDDSQLPKDRFSAERLKGVDSTLKIQPAKLEDSAVYLCASSPSNTGKQYFGPGTRLTVT.

The CDR3 nucleotides read TGTGCCAGCGGCAGTGTTATGGCGGGAGTGTTCGGGGAGCTGTTTTTT. Its protein is CASGSVMAGVFGELFF. The V call is TRBV11-1, the J call TRBJ2-2; 7 nucleotides match TRBD2. Germline lookup yields CDR1 SGHAT and CDR2 FQDESV (reference sequence). J lost 7 bases, V lost 8 bases, and 16 bases had no gene match. The CDR3 runs 16 residues.

In regard to this clonotype: This is likely a read error, given that the CDR3 carries no conserved phenylalanine or tryptophan at its end. This chain links TRBV30 with TRBJ1-1, with TRBD1 identical over 7 bases. The CDR3 is 13 residues long. The germline gives CDR1 GTSNPN, CDR2 SVGIG (reference sequence). Here the CDR3 DNA reads TGTGTCTGGAAGTCCCAAGGGGGCCCTGAAGCTTTCCTT. Its translation: CVWKSQGGPEAFL.

Details on this clonotype: A read error may account for a junction end that differs from germline. The chain carries TRBV4-1 and TRBJ2-1; TRBD1 or TRBD2 may be the D gene (5 bases each). The CDR3 is made up of 15 amino acids. Germline-derived CDR1 and CDR2 are MGHRA and YSYEKL. CDR3 amino acids: CASSQDGLVRGEQFF. The CDR3 region has the DNA TGTGCCAGCAGCCAAGATGGTCTAGTGAGGGGTGAGCAGTTCTTC.

This clonotype is categorized as medium-sized. V and J are TRBV14 and TRBJ1-2; D remains unclear. V shed 3 bases and J shed 7 bases, with 12 bases lying between them. The CDR3 loop spans 13 amino acids. CDR1 and CDR2 (germline): SGHDN, FVKESK. DNA for the CDR3: TGTGCCAGCAGCCATCCCCAGCTGGGTGGCTACACCTTC. Translated, it gives CASSHPQLGGYTF.

Notes on this clonotype: Sequence at one end of the junction differs from germline and may be a read error. The chain links TRBV11-2 to TRBJ2-1; 12 bases are shared with TRBD2. CDR3 length: 16 amino acids. Germline CDR1 reads SGHAT; CDR2 reads FQNNGV. CDR3: CASSLTSGRTYNGQFF. The CDR3, as DNA: TGTGCCAGCAGCTTAACTAGCGGGAGGACCTACAATGGGCAGTTCTTC.

This clonotype was counted many times. This could be a read error, since a much larger clone is one nucleotide away. V is TRBV4-3 and J is TRBJ2-1, with D tentatively TRBD1 (5 bases). This CDR3 region has 15 residues. V lost 4 bases, J lost 8 bases, and 18 bases lay in between. CDR1 and CDR2 from the germline V gene are LGHNA and YSLEER. The CDR3 nucleotides read TGCGCCAGCAGCCTAGAGGCAGGGCAAGGCTATGAGCAGTTCTTC. This sequence encodes CASSLEAGQGYEQFF.